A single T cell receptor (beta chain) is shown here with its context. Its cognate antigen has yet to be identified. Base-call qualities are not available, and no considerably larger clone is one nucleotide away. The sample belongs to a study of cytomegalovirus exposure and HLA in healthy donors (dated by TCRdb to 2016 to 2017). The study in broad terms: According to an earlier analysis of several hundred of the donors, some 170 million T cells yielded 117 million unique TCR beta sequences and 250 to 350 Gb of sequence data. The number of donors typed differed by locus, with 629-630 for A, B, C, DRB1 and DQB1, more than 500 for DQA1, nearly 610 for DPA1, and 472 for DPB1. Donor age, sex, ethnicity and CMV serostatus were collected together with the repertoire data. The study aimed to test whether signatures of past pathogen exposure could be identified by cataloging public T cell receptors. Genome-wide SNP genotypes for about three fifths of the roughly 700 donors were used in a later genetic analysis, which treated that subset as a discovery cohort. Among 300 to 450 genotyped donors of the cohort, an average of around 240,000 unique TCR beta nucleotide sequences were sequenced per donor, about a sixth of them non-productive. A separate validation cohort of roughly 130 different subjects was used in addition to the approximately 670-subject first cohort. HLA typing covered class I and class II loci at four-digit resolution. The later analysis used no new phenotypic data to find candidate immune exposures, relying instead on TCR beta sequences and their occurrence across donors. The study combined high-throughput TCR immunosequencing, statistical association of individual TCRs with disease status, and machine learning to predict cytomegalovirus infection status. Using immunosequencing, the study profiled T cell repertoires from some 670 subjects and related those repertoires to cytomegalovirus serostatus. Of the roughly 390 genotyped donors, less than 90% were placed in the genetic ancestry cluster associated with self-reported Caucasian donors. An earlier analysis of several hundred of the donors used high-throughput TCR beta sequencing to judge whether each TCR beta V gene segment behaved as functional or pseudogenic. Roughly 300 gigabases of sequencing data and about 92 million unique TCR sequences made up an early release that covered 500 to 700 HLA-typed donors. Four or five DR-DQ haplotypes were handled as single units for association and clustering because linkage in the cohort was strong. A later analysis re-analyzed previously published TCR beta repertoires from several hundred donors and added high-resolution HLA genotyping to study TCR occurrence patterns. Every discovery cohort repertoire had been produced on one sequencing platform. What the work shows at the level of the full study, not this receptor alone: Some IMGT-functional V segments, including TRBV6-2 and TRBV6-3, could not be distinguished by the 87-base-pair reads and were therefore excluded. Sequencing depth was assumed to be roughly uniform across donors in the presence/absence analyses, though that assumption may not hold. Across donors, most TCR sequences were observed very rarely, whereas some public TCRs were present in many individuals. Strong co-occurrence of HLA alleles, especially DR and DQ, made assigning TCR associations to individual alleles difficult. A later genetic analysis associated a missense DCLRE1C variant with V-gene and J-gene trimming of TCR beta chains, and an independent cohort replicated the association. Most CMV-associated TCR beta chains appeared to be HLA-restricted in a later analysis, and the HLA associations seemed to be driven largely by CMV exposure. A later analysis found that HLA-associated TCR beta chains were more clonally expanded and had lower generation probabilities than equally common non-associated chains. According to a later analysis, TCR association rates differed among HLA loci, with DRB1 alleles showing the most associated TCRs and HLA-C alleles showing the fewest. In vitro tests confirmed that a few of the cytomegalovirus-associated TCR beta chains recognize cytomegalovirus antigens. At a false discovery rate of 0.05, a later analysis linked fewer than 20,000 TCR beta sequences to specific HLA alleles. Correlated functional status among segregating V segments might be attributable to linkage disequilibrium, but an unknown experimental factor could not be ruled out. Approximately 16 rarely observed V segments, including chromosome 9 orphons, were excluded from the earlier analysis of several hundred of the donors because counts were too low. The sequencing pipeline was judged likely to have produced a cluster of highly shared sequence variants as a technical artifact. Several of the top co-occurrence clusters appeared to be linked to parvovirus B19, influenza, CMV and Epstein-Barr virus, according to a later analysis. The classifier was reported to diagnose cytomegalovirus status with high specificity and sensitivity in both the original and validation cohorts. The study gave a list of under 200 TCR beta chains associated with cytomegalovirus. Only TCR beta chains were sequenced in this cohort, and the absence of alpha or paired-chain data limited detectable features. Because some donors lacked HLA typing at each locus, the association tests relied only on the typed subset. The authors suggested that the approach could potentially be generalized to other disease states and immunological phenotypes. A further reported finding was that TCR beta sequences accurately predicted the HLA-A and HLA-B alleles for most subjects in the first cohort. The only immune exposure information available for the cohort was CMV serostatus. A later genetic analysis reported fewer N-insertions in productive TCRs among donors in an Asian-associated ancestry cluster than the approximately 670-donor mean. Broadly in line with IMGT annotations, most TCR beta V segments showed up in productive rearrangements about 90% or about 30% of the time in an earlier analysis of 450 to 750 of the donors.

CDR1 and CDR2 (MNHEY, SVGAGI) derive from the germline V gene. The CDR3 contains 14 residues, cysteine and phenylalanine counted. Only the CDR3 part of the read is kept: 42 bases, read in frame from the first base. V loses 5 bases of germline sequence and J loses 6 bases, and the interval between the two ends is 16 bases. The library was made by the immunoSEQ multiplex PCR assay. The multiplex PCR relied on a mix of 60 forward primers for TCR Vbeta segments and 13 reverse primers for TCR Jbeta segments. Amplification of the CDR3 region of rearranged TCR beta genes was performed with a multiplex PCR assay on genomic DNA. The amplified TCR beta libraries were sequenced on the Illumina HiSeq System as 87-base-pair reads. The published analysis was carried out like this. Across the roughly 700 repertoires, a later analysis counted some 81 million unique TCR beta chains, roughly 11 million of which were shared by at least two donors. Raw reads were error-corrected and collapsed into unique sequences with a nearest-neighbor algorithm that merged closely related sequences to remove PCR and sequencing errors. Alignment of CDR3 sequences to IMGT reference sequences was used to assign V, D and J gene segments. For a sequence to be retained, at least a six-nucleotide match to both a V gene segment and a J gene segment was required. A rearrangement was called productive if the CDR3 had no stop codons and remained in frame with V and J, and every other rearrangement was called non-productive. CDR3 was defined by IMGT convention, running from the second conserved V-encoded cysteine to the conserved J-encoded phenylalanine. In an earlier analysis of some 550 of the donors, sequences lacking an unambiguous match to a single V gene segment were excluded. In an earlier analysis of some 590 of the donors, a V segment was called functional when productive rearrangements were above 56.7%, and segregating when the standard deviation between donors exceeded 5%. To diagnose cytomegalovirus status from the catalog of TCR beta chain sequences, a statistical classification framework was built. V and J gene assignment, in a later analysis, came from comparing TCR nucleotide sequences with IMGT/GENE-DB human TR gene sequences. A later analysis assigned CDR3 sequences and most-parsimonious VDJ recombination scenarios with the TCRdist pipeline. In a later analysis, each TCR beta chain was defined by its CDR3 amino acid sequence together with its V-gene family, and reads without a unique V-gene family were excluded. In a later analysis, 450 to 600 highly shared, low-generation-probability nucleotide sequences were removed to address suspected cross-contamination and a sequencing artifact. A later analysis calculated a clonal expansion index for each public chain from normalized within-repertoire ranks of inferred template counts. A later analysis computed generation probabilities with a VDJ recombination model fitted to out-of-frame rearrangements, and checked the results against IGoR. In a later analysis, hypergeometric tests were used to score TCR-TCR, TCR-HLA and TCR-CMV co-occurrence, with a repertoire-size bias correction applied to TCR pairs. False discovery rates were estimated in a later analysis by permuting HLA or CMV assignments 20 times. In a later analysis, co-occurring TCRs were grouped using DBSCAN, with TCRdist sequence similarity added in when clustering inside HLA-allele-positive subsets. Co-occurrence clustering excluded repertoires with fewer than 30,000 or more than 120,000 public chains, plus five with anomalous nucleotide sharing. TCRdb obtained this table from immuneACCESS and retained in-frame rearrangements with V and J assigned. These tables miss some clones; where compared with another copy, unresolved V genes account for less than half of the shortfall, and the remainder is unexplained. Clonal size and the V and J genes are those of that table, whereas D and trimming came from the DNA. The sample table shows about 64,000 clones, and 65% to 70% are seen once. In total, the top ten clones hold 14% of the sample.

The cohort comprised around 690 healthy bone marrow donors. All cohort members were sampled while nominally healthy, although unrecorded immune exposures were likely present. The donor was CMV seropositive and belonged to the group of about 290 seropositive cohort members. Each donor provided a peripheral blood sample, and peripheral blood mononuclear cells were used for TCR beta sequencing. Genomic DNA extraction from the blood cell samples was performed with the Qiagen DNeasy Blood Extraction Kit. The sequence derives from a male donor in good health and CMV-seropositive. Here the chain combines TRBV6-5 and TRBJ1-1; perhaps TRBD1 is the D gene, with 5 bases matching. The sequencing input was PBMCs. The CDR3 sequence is CASSPTAGRAEAFF. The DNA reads TGTGCCAGCAGTCCCACCGCCGGCAGGGCTGAAGCTTTCTTT.